The source of this T cell receptor (beta chain) is a study of blood T cell repertoires in COVID-19. Per germline, CDR1 MNHEY and CDR2 SMNVEV (reference sequence). This CDR3 is built from 15 residues. Trimming shortened V by 2 bases and J by 4 bases, and 12 bases separated the two germline ends. TCRdb keeps only in-frame clones here, not all; method: immunoSEQ multiplex PCR. Here the sample spans hundreds of thousands of clones, around nine tenths being singletons. The V call is TRBV27, the J call TRBJ2-1; possible D gene TRBD1, 6 bases. Material: peripheral blood. The clonotype comes from a woman between 18 and 29 years old who had recovered from COVID-19. CDR3 DNA: TGTGCCAGCAGTTTAGCAGGGGTCGTTTACAATGAGCAGTTCTTC. Its protein is CASSLAGVVYNEQFF.